The 27 T cell receptor beta chains below all came from one sample that was sequenced in a study of blood T cells in healthy people across ages. Alongside a J-beta primer mix, a sample-barcoded 5' primer served in a second PCR lasting 7 to 11 cycles. MiXCR was run by TCRdb on the 5' RACE reads, yielding one entry per CDR3 protein. The sample comprises over a million distinct CDR3 sequences, 40% to 55% of which are singletons, and approximately 19% rests with the top ten. The sequenced sample was blood. The source of these receptors is a woman between 55 and 75 years old in good health.

This rearrangement joins TRBV6-5 to TRBJ2-5; D call uncertain. The last part of the DNA fits TRBJ2-7 better; the J call may be wrong. The germline V gene encodes CDR1 MNHEY and CDR2 SVGAGI. The CDR3 contains 14 residues. The CDR3 nucleotides read TGTGCCAGCAGTGGTCTGGGTGGGCCCTACGAGCAGTACTTC. It yields the protein CASSGLGGPYEQYF.

The gene calls are TRBV30 and TRBJ2-3, with TRBD2 matching over 7 bases. Germline trimming cut 2 bases from V and 7 bases from J; bases unmatched to any gene: 9. This CDR3 comprises 14 residues. Germline assignment: CDR1 GTSNPN and CDR2 SVGIG (reference sequence). The CDR3, as DNA: TGTGCCTGGAGTAGATCGCGGGAGCTCAATACGCAGTATTTT. This codes for CAWSRSRELNTQYF.

The chain combines TRBV5-6 with TRBJ1-6; D call uncertain. Trimming shortened V by 0 bases and J by 12 bases, and 7 bases separated the two germline ends. The length of the CDR3 is 12 residues. Germline V lookup: CDR1 SGHDT, CDR2 YYEEEE. Here the CDR3 reads CASSLGAKPLHF. CDR3 coding DNA: TGTGCCAGCAGCTTGGGGGCGAAACCCCTCCACTTT.

The chain uses TRBV20-1 and TRBJ1-2; TRBD1 aligns across 9 bases. Germline assignment: CDR1 DFQATT and CDR2 SNEGSKA (reference sequence). Trimming removed 3 bases from V and 8 bases from J; junction bases left unmatched: 10. The CDR3 is 14 residues long. DNA for the CDR3: TGCAGTGCTAGGGACGGGACAGGGATTGAAGGCTACACCTTC. It specifies CSARDGTGIEGYTF.

This clonotype showed up just a few times. The chain uses TRBV29-1 and TRBJ1-1, with D possibly matching TRBD1 (6 bases). The germline V and J ends were trimmed by 5 bases and 2 bases, with 18 bases remaining between them. Germline CDR1 reads SQVTM; CDR2 reads ANQGSEA. The CDR3 totals 15 residues. CDR3 sequence reads: CSVPHPPGQNTEAFF. In DNA, the CDR3 is TGCAGCGTTCCGCACCCCCCGGGACAAAACACTGAAGCTTTCTTT.

This clonotype was counted only a few times. The chain carries TRBV3-1 and TRBJ1-5; 7 bases align to TRBD1. Germline loops: CDR1 LGHDT, CDR2 YNNKEL (reference sequence). The CDR3 has 15 residues. V was clipped by 6 bases and J by 6 bases; unmatched bases: 11. CDR3 in DNA: TGTGCCAGCAGGGAAGTGAGAGGGGGCGGTCAGCCCCAGCATTTT. Translation: CASREVRGGGQPQHF.

The rearrangement joins TRBV29-1 to TRBJ2-1, with TRBD2 matching over 12 bases. Germline CDR1 and CDR2: SQVTM and ANQGSEA. The ends lost 1 base at V and 5 bases at J; junction bases unmatched: 12. This CDR3 comprises 18 residues. The DNA of the CDR3 is TGCAGCGTTGAAGGTCGACCTTCTAGCGGGAGGGTAAACAATGAGCAGTTCTTC. This sequence encodes CSVEGRPSSGRVNNEQFF.

The V call is TRBV20-1, the J call TRBJ2-7, with 7 nucleotides matching TRBD2. CDR1 is DFQATT and CDR2 is SNEGSKA in the germline V gene (reference sequence). V trimming: 0 bases; J trimming: 2 bases; junction bases outside the gene matches: 4. The CDR3 totals 14 residues. For the CDR3, the DNA is TGCAGTGCTAGAGACCCGGGACTACCCTACGAGCAGTACTTC. This translates into CSARDPGLPYEQYF.

The gene calls are TRBV7-7 and TRBJ2-3; 7 positions match TRBD1. Losses at the gene ends were 1 base for V and 4 bases for J; bases not matched to a gene: 2. Per germline, CDR1 SSHAT and CDR2 FNYEAQ (reference sequence). This CDR3 region has 14 residues. CDR3 bases: TGTGCCAGCAGCTTAGGGGACAGCCCAGATACGCAGTATTTT. Protein product: CASSLGDSPDTQYF.

Only one count was recorded for this clonotype. A junction boundary mismatches the germline segment, possibly from a read error. The chain employs TRBV6-6 and TRBJ1-5, with D tentatively TRBD1 (5 bases). The CDR3 has 13 residues. Germline CDR1 and CDR2: MNHNY and SVGAGI (reference sequence). The DNA of the CDR3 is TGTGCCGGCAGGAGGGACGGCAATCAGCCCCAGCATTTT. Protein product: CAGRRDGNQPQHF.

V is TRBV20-1 and J is TRBJ2-3, with TRBD1 matching 8 bases. The CDR3 is 14 amino acids. Germline V lookup: CDR1 DFQATT, CDR2 SNEGSKA (reference sequence). V lost 4 bases, J lost 4 bases, and 7 bases stayed unmatched. The CDR3 protein is CSAILPGGSDTQYF. CDR3 nucleotide sequence: TGCAGTGCTATTTTACCAGGGGGCTCAGATACGCAGTATTTT.

The table lists this clonotype with a few counts. This chain joins TRBV21-1 and TRBJ1-6; TRBD1 reflects the table's D call only, with no check against the DNA. TRBV21-1 is noted as a pseudogene. The CDR3 is 15 amino acids. CDR3 in amino acids: CASRTTGGGNSPLHF. The CDR3 DNA is TGTGCCAGCAGAACGACAGGGGGGGGTAATTCACCCCTCCACTTT.

The table lists this clonotype with a few counts. The chain joins TRBV29-1 to TRBJ1-1; 9 bases are shared with TRBD1. CDR3 length equals 14 residues. After removal of 4 bases from V and 2 bases from J, the junction contained 5 bases not matched to a gene. Germline values: CDR1 SQVTM, CDR2 ANQGSEA. Written as DNA, the CDR3 is TGCAGCGTTGGGCGACAGGGGGTAAACACTGAAGCTTTCTTT. Translation: CSVGRQGVNTEAFF. The whole variable domain, remainder taken from reference TRBV29-1 and TRBJ1-1, is SAVISQKPSRDICQRGTSLTIQCQVDSQVTMMFWYRQQPGQSLTLIATANQGSEATYESGFVIDKFPISRPNLTFSTLTVSNMSPEDSSIYLCSVGRQGVNTEAFFGQGTRLTVV.

This chain connects TRBV20-1 to TRBJ2-7; TRBD1 matches at 8 bases. CDR1 DFQATT and CDR2 SNEGSKA come from the germline V gene (reference sequence). V trimming: 1 base; J trimming: 2 bases; junction bases outside the gene matches: 10. There are 16 residues in the CDR3. The CDR3, as DNA: TGCAGTGCTAGAGGAGGGGAGGACAGGGACCCCTACGAGCAGTACTTC. This sequence encodes CSARGGEDRDPYEQYF.

This clonotype came up many times. The V call is TRBV12-3 or TRBV12-4, the J call TRBJ2-7, with 9 bases matching TRBD1. The CDR3 length is 15 residues. Trimming took 3 bases from V and 1 from J; bases not matched to a gene: 4. This chain's CDR3 is CASSFGGTGSYEQYF. As DNA, the CDR3 is TGTGCCAGCAGTTTTGGGGGGACAGGGTCCTACGAGCAGTACTTC.

The chain recombines TRBV20-1 with TRBJ2-4, with D tentatively TRBD1 or TRBD2 (6 bases each). Germline CDR1 is DFQATT and CDR2 is SNEGSKA (reference sequence). The CDR3 runs 11 residues. V lost 4 bases to trimming and J lost 13 bases, with 14 bases between them. The CDR3 is CSAMGGGEQYF. The CDR3 DNA is TGCAGTGCTATGGGGGGCGGAGAGCAGTACTTC.

The chain is built from TRBV3-1 and TRBJ1-2, with D unresolved. CDR1 LGHDT and CDR2 YNNKEL come from the germline V gene (reference sequence). The CDR3 covers 17 residues. V was cut by 0 bases and J by 4 bases, with 18 bases left in between. The CDR3 nucleotides are TGTGCCAGCAGCCAAGATCGCCCGATAGTGACTCGCTATGGCTACACCTTC. Translating gives CASSQDRPIVTRYGYTF. Full variable domain (remainder filled in from reference TRBV3-1 and TRBJ1-2): DTAVSQTPKYLVTQMGNDKSIKCEQNLGHDTMYWYKQDSKKFLKIMFSYNNKELIINETVPNRFSPKSPDKAHLNLHINSLELGDSAVYFCASSQDRPIVTRYGYTFGSGTRLTVV.

This clonotype has only a few counts. The chain combines TRBV7-2 with TRBJ2-3; D gene uncertain. Looked up from germline, CDR1 is SGHTA and CDR2 is FQGNSA. V was pared by 6 bases and J by 2 bases, with 9 bases between. This CDR3 is 13 amino acids long. CDR3 nucleotide sequence: TGTGCCAGCAGACCACCTAACACAGATACGCAGTATTTT. The encoded protein is CASRPPNTDTQYF.

This clonotype was observed a few times. The V gene is TRBV27, the J gene TRBJ1-4; D unresolved. Germline CDR1 MNHEY, CDR2 SMNVEV (reference sequence). This CDR3 comprises 13 residues. Trimming cost V 4 bases and J 10 bases, with 13 bases left between them. The CDR3 spells CASSWALGGKLFF. The CDR3 DNA sequence: TGTGCCAGCAGTTGGGCCCTAGGCGGAAAACTGTTTTTT. The full variable domain, its missing parts supplied by reference TRBV27 and TRBJ1-4, is EAQVTQNPRYLITVTGKKLTVTCSQNMNHEYMSWYRQDPGLGLRQIYYSMNVEVTDKGDVPEGYKVSRKEKRNFPLILESPSPNQTSLYFCASSWALGGKLFFGSGTQLSVL.

The chain couples TRBV2 to TRBJ1-5, with 7 bases that match TRBD1. This CDR3 has 14 residues. Germline V lookup: CDR1 SNHLY, CDR2 FYNNEI. V gave up 5 bases and J gave up 5 bases; unmatched junction bases: 6. The CDR3 DNA reads as TGTGCCAGCAGTATGACAGGGAGGGATCAGCCCCAGCATTTT. Protein sequence: CASSMTGRDQPQHF.

The chain couples TRBV20-1 to TRBJ2-5; 11 bases are a match to TRBD2. The germline V gene has CDR1 DFQATT and CDR2 SNEGSKA (reference sequence). V lost 0 bases and J lost 3; bases outside the gene matches: 21. The CDR3 is 21 residues long. CDR3 amino acids: CSAREGVPWLAGGREKETQYF. DNA for the CDR3: TGCAGTGCTAGAGAGGGGGTACCTTGGCTAGCGGGAGGTCGGGAAAAAGAGACCCAGTACTTC.

This chain joins TRBV2 and TRBJ1-5, with D uncertain. The germline gives CDR1 SNHLY, CDR2 FYNNEI. The CDR3 has 14 amino acids. V was pared by 6 bases and J by 0 bases, with 9 bases between. CDR3 loop: CASRGRPSNQPQHF. The CDR3 nucleotides read TGTGCCAGCAGAGGCAGACCTAGCAATCAGCCCCAGCATTTT.

This chain joins TRBV14 and TRBJ2-7; possibly TRBD2 for D (6 bases). The CDR3 extends over 15 amino acids. Germline V CDR1 and CDR2: SGHDN, FVKESK. Trimming left V 0 bases short and J 5 bases short, with 14 bases between. The CDR3 nucleotides are TGTGCCAGCAGCCAAGACAACAGGCCGGGGGACGAGCAGTACTTC. Residues: CASSQDNRPGDEQYF.

The chain carries TRBV27 and TRBJ2-4, with TRBD1 matching over 10 bases. The last part of the DNA fits TRBJ2-7 better; the J call may be wrong. Germline CDR1 MNHEY, CDR2 SMNVEV (reference sequence). The CDR3 is 16 amino acids. The CDR3 sequence is CASSSYLRDRGSEQYF. In DNA, the CDR3 is TGTGCCAGCAGTTCATATCTCCGGGACAGGGGAAGCGAGCAGTACTTC.

V usage is TRBV3-1 and J usage is TRBJ2-7, with D perhaps matching TRBD1 (5 bases). This CDR3 is 14 amino acids long. Germline values: CDR1 LGHDT, CDR2 YNNKEL (reference sequence). Trimming removed 1 base from V and 1 base from J, with 8 bases in between. CDR3 sequence: CASSQARTSYEQYF. The CDR3 region has the DNA TGTGCCAGCAGCCAAGCCAGGACATCCTACGAGCAGTACTTC.

The chain has TRBV27 and TRBJ2-7; 7 positions match TRBD2. With the DNA end fitting TRBJ2-5 better, the J assignment may be wrong. The CDR3 has 13 amino acids. Per germline, CDR1 MNHEY and CDR2 SMNVEV (reference sequence). CDR3 bases: TGTGCCAGCAGTTTGGGAGGGATCGGGACCCAGTACTTC. It codes for CASSLGGIGTQYF.

In regard to this clonotype: Mismatch with germline at one junction end may stem from a read error. The chain recombines TRBV5-1 with TRBJ2-7; 13 nucleotides line up with TRBD2. In germline, CDR1 is SGHRS, CDR2 YFSETQ. The CDR3 totals 17 residues. Written as DNA, the CDR3 is TGCGCCAGCAGCTGGACGGGACTAGCGGGACACTCCGACGAGCAGTACTTC. Its protein is CASSWTGLAGHSDEQYF.